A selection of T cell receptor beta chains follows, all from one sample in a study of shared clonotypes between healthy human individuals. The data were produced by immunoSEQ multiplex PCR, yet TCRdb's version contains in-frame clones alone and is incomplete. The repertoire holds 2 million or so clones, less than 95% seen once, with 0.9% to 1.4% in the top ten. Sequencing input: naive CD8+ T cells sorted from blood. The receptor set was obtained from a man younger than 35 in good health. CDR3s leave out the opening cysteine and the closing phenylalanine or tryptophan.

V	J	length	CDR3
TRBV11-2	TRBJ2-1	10	ASSLVDNEQF
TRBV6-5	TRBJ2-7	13	ASIATSGKIDEQY
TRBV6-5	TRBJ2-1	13	ASSSPLAGVYEQF
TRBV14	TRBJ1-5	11	ASSQGRDQPQH
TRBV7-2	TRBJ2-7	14	ASSLGPGTGADEQY
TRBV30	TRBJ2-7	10	AWSYRDYEQY
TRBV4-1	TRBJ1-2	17	ASSQDEGGEAGAAYGYT
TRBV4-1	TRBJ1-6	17	ASSPGDGIESFGNSPLH
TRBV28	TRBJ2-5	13	ASSLAGDFQETQY
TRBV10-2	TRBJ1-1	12	ASSEMGVNTEAF
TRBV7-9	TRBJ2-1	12	ASSLVGPDNEQF
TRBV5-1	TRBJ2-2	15	ASSLETEFSNTGELF
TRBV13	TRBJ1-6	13	ASSLKSSYNSPLH
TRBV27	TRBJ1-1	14	ASSISSGEVNTEAF
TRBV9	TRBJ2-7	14	ASSGLRGTGDYEQY